The clone carrying this T cell receptor (beta chain) appeared a few times. The source of the sample is a study of blood T cell repertoires in COVID-19. Background on the study: Acute and convalescent COVID-19 specimens originated in the United States, Italy and Spain. Sources were T cells, B-cell-depleted T cells, or PBMCs; the material itself was cDNA or gDNA.

This CDR3 comprises 15 residues. Germline loops: CDR1 SGHRS, CDR2 YFSETQ. V lost 0 bases and J lost 4, with 8 bases in between. Per the study methods: Researchers report that nucleated cell counts were estimated from reference gene primer amplification. Produced via immunoSEQ multiplex PCR; TCRdb's table is partial and in-frame only. Clonal size and the V and J genes are those of that table, whereas D and trimming came from the DNA. The table records some 190,000 clones, approximately 91% of them present only once. This receptor was taken from a woman in her thirties or forties who had recovered from COVID-19. The source material was peripheral blood. The V gene is TRBV5-1, the J gene TRBJ1-6; D unclear. CDR3: CASSLADTYNSPLHF. The CDR3 DNA is TGCGCCAGCAGCTTGGCCGACACTTATAATTCACCCCTCCACTTT.